What follows are 20 T cell receptor beta chains derived from one specimen sequenced in a study of cytomegalovirus exposure and HLA in healthy donors. The primer mix had 60 Vbeta and 13 Jbeta primers. Only in-frame clones appear in the TCRdb table, and some are missing; sequencing was by immunoSEQ multiplex PCR. The profile covers some 100,000 clones, with about three quarters appearing a single time and 9% to 15% taken by the ten largest. Sample: PBMCs. These receptors all stem from a woman in her thirties or forties in good health and CMV-seropositive.

This chain uses TRBV6-1 with TRBJ1-2; TRBD1 aligns across 9 bases. CDR1 and CDR2 from the germline V gene are MNHNS and SASEGT. V dropped 7 bases and J dropped 4; count of bases not matched to a gene: 10. This CDR3 spans 15 amino acids. The CDR3 region has the DNA TGTGCCAGCAACAAAGGGGACAGGGTAGGCTATGGCTACACCTTC. Translated, it gives CASNKGDRVGYGYTF.

V and J are TRBV30 and TRBJ1-4; TRBD1 might be the D (5 bases). The CDR3 contains 13 residues. Trimming pared 5 bases from V and 5 bases from J, leaving 12 bases between. Per germline, CDR1 GTSNPN and CDR2 SVGIG (reference sequence). In DNA form, the CDR3 reads TGTGCCTGGTCAGGGTCGGGCAATGAAAAACTGTTTTTT. It encodes CAWSGSGNEKLFF.

The rearrangement joins TRBV7-6 to TRBJ1-1, with D unclear. Germline-derived CDR1 and CDR2 are SGHVS and FNYEAQ. This CDR3 has 14 amino acids. The V end was cut by 4 bases, the J end by 3 bases, with 12 bases between. The CDR3 coding sequence is TGTGCCAGCAGCTCATGGGAGGCGGACACTGAAGCTTTCTTT. It is translated as CASSSWEADTEAFF.

The V gene is TRBV7-8, the J gene TRBJ2-7, with 7 bases matching TRBD1. The CDR3 extends over 14 amino acids. The V segment lost 5 bases and the J segment 3 bases; nucleotides outside the gene matches: 7. Germline assignment: CDR1 SGHVS and CDR2 FQNEAQ. CDR3 sequence (DNA): TGTGCCAGCAGCCGAGGACAGGACCTCTACGAGCAGTACTTC. As protein: CASSRGQDLYEQYF.

The chain combines TRBV30 with TRBJ2-7; 8 bases line up with TRBD1. Germline values: CDR1 GTSNPN, CDR2 SVGIG (reference sequence). The V gene end was trimmed by 1 base and the J gene end by 2 bases; junction bases not matched to a gene: 4. The CDR3 runs 14 residues. Here the CDR3 reads CAWSEQGVPYEQYF. As DNA, the CDR3 is TGTGCCTGGAGTGAACAGGGGGTACCCTACGAGCAGTACTTC.

The V gene is TRBV6-5, the J gene TRBJ2-7, with 7 positions matching TRBD1. The CDR3 has 14 amino acids. Unmatched junction bases numbered 3, after V lost 2 bases and J lost 2 bases. Germline lookup yields CDR1 MNHEY and CDR2 SVGAGI. CDR3 sequence (DNA): TGTGCCAGCAGTTACGGGGGACAGACCTACGAGCAGTACTTC. Its translation: CASSYGGQTYEQYF.

The gene calls are TRBV7-3 and TRBJ2-3, with TRBD1 identical over 7 bases. Germline V lookup: CDR1 SGHTA, CDR2 FQGTGA. This CDR3 has 15 amino acids. Trimming at V came to 2 bases and at J to 1 base, leaving 3 bases not matched to a gene. CDR3 amino acids: CASSLPGTGTDTQYF. The CDR3, as DNA: TGTGCCAGCAGCTTACCGGGGACAGGCACAGATACGCAGTATTTT. The full variable domain, in which reference TRBV7-3 and TRBJ2-3 provide the parts outside the CDR3, is GAGVSQTPSNKVTEKGKYVELRCDPISGHTALYWYRQSLGQGPEFLIYFQGTGAADDSGLPNDRFFAVRPEGSVSTLKIQRTERGDSAVYLCASSLPGTGTDTQYFGPGTRLTVL.

This clone was detected only once. V is TRBV18 and J is TRBJ1-1; unclear D gene. Germline V gene sequence: CDR1 KGHSH, CDR2 LQKENI. V was shortened by 5 bases and J by 5 bases, with 12 bases between the two germline ends. CDR3 length equals 13 residues. CDR3 amino acids: CASSGREMTEAFF. CDR3 nucleotide sequence: TGTGCCAGCTCAGGGCGGGAGATGACTGAAGCTTTCTTT. Using reference TRBV18 and TRBJ1-1 for the parts outside the CDR3, the full variable domain is NAGVMQNPRHLVRRRGQEARLRCSPMKGHSHVYWYRQLPEEGLKFMVYLQKENIIDESGMPKERFSAEFPKEGPSILRIQQVVRGDSAAYFCASSGREMTEAFFGQGTRLTVV.

J is TRBJ2-1 and V is TRBV5-6; D is uncertain. Per germline, CDR1 SGHDT and CDR2 YYEEEE. V lost 2 bases to trimming and J lost 8 bases, with 14 bases between them. The CDR3 spans 14 residues. CDR3 bases: TGTGCCAGCAGCTTCGGCCTAATAAGCGATGAGCAGTTCTTC. This codes for CASSFGLISDEQFF.

DNA of the CDR3: TGTGCCAGCAGCTATACAGGTCGGAACACTGAAGCTTTCTTT. Protein product: CASSYTGRNTEAFF. This chain connects TRBV5-8 to TRBJ1-1; tentatively, D is TRBD1 (5 bases). Deletions cut 3 bases from V and 1 base from J, with 10 bases between. The CDR3 extends over 14 amino acids. In germline, CDR1 is SGHTS, CDR2 YDEGEE.

The count of this clone is one. This chain joins TRBV20-1 and TRBJ2-3; 7 positions match TRBD1. V dropped 4 bases and J dropped 7; count of bases not matched to a gene: 2. The germline V gene encodes CDR1 DFQATT and CDR2 SNEGSKA (reference sequence). The CDR3 is 11 amino acids. The CDR3 loop reads CSAKGAHTQYF. The CDR3 bases are TGCAGTGCTAAGGGGGCGCATACGCAGTATTTT.

The chain carries TRBV27 and TRBJ1-1; TRBD1 agrees at 9 bases. This CDR3 has 14 residues. Trimming cost V 6 bases and J 5 bases; bases outside gene matches: 7. Germline V gene lookup returns CDR1 MNHEY and CDR2 SMNVEV (reference sequence). CDR3 sequence: CASRMTGGGTEAFF. The CDR3 coding sequence is TGTGCCAGCAGAATGACAGGGGGAGGGACTGAAGCTTTCTTT.

The genes are TRBV4-1 and TRBJ1-4, with 8 bases identical to TRBD1. Germline CDR1 reads MGHRA; CDR2 reads YSYEKL. CDR3 length equals 17 residues. V lost 0 bases, J lost 5 bases, and 8 bases stayed unmatched. The CDR3 sequence: CASSQERTGSTNEKLFF. The CDR3 nucleotides read TGCGCCAGCAGCCAAGAGAGGACAGGGTCTACAAATGAAAAACTGTTTTTT.

The J gene is TRBJ1-1, the V gene TRBV5-1, with a tentative D call TRBD1 (5 bases). The V end lost 0 bases, the J end lost 8 bases, and 14 bases lay between the germline ends. Germline CDR1 SGHRS, CDR2 YFSETQ. This CDR3 is built from 14 residues. The CDR3 DNA follows: TGCGCCAGCAGCTTGGACCCCGCGACAGCCGAAGCTTTCTTT. This translates into CASSLDPATAEAFF.

The chain has TRBV15 and TRBJ1-3, with D unresolved. Germline loops: CDR1 LNHNV, CDR2 YYDKDF (reference sequence). The CDR3 is made up of 15 amino acids. V lost 3 bases and J lost 4, with 13 bases in between. The CDR3 reads CATSREGLWGNTIYF. The CDR3 DNA reads TGTGCCACCAGCAGGGAGGGATTGTGGGGAAACACCATATATTTT.

The V and J genes are TRBV4-1 and TRBJ2-2; D gene unclear. Trimming shortened V by 1 base and J by 0 bases, and 15 bases separated the two germline ends. Germline V gene lookup returns CDR1 MGHRA and CDR2 YSYEKL. CDR3 length: 18 amino acids. CDR3 coding DNA: TGCGCCAGCAGCCAAGGATTTGTGCGCCTCGCGAACACCGGGGAGCTGTTTTTT. Its translation is CASSQGFVRLANTGELFF.

V gene TRBV7-9 combines with J gene TRBJ1-1; D is undetermined. Germline V CDR1 and CDR2: SEHNR, FQNEAQ (reference sequence). Trimming removed 2 bases at V and 2 bases at J, with 6 bases between. The CDR3 consists of 13 residues. CDR3 DNA sequence: TGTGCCAGCAGCTTAACGGTTAACACTGAAGCTTTCTTT. This codes for CASSLTVNTEAFF.

This chain joins TRBV5-1 and TRBJ2-5; 9 bases fit TRBD2. This CDR3 comprises 14 residues. The ends lost 4 bases at V and 4 bases at J; junction bases unmatched: 5. Germline CDR1 reads SGHRS; CDR2 reads YFSETQ. CDR3 sequence reads: CASSPLGLAETQYF. CDR3 nucleotides: TGCGCCAGCAGCCCGTTGGGACTAGCAGAGACCCAGTACTTC.

V and J are TRBV5-4 and TRBJ2-5; 9 bases are shared with TRBD2. The junction had 15 bases not matched to a gene; V was cut back by 7 bases and J by 5 bases. The germline CDR1 and CDR2 sequences are SGHNT and YYREEE (reference sequence). The CDR3 is 16 residues long. The CDR3 loop is CASRQAGGGAVETQYF. The CDR3 nucleotides are TGTGCCAGCCGACAAGCTGGCGGGGGGGCCGTGGAGACCCAGTACTTC.

This chain connects TRBV6-6 to TRBJ1-1; a weak D match, TRBD1 (5 bases). V was cut by 3 bases and J by 1 base, with 6 bases left in between. The CDR3 contains 13 residues. Per the germline V gene, CDR1 is MNHNY and CDR2 is SVGAGI (reference sequence). The CDR3 nucleotides are TGTGCCAGCAGTTATACAGGGAACACTGAAGCTTTCTTT. Amino acids: CASSYTGNTEAFF.